Listed below are T cell receptor beta chains from one sample, sequenced in a study of blood T cells in healthy people across ages. MiXCR, applied by TCRdb to the 5' RACE reads, yields one record per CDR3 protein. Among some 800,000 distinct CDR3 sequences, roughly 25% were seen once, and the ten largest hold more than 3%. These same records also appear under a second study, on T cells of mothers and their children.

Sequencing was performed on blood. The receptors here all came from a boy aged 5-17 years in good health. Both conserved end residues are part of each CDR3. The D gene is left open where the match is weak. The size of a clone is reported for some rows only, either as once, few or many, or as a class for expanded clones.

TRBV5-1	-	-	TRBJ1-1	TGCGCCAGCAATGGGGGGGGCACTGAAGCTTTCTTT	CASNGGGTEAFF
TRBV20-1	-	TRBD2	TRBJ2-1	TGCAGTGCCCCCGGAGCTAGCGGAGTCTACAATGAGCAGTTCTTC	CSAPGASGVYNEQFF
TRBV13	few	-	TRBJ2-1	TGTGCCAGCAGCCAGTTAATGACAGAGAGCTCCTACAATGAGCAGTTCTTC	CASSQLMTESSYNEQFF
TRBV2	-	TRBD1	TRBJ1-1	TGTGCCAGCAGCGGACAGGGGGTGAACACTGAAGCTTTCTTT	CASSGQGVNTEAFF
TRBV18	few	-	TRBJ1-4	TGTGCCGGCTCACCGGACAGATCGATTGAAAAACTGTTTTTT	CAGSPDRSIEKLFF
TRBV15	-	TRBD2	TRBJ2-5	TGTGCCACCCAACCTAGCGGGGGGTGGGAGACCCAGTACTTC	CATQPSGGWETQYF
TRBV20-1	-	TRBD1	TRBJ2-1	TGCAGTGCTAGACAAACAGGGGGAACGTACAATGAGCAGTTCTTC	CSARQTGGTYNEQFF
TRBV10-3	few	-	TRBJ2-5	TGTGCCATCAGTGAGGGGGGGTTCCAAGAGACCCAGTACTTC	CAISEGGFQETQYF
TRBV7-2	-	-	TRBJ2-3	TGTGCCAGCAGTTGGACGGGGGCTAGCACAGATACGCAGTATTTT	CASSWTGASTDTQYF
TRBV29-1	few	TRBD2	TRBJ2-1	TGCAGCGTAAATAGCGGGGTCTCCTACAATGAGCAGTTCTTC	CSVNSGVSYNEQFF